Following are 8 T cell receptor beta chains from one sample sequenced in a study of T cell responses to AZD1222 COVID-19 vaccine. Profiled with immunoSEQ multiplex PCR; TCRdb holds only in-frame clones, not every one. The sample yields 45,000 or so clones, 75% to 85% seen once. The sample in question was peripheral blood, obtained on day 0 of AZD1222 vaccination. The receptors come from an adult in good health.

The J gene is TRBJ2-2, the V gene TRBV6-4, with a weak D call TRBD1 (6 bases). CDR3 length: 14 residues. V lost 5 bases and J 4 bases, leaving 11 bases between the germline ends. Looked up from germline, CDR1 is MRHNA and CDR2 is SNTAGT. This CDR3 reads CASSSTGPTGELFF. CDR3 DNA: TGTGCCAGCAGTTCTACAGGGCCCACCGGGGAGCTGTTTTTT.

V and J are TRBV27 and TRBJ1-2; weak D call: TRBD1 (5 bases). This CDR3 region has 15 residues. The V and J ends lost 3 bases and 3 bases respectively, with 14 bases between them. Per the germline V gene, CDR1 is MNHEY and CDR2 is SMNVEV (reference sequence). The DNA for the CDR3 is TGTGCCAGCAGTTTTTTCGGGCAGGGTGACTATGGCTACACCTTC. Protein sequence: CASSFFGQGDYGYTF.

The gene calls are TRBV19 and TRBJ1-2, with 8 bases lining up with TRBD1. Per the germline V gene, CDR1 is LNHDA and CDR2 is SQIVND (reference sequence). Trimming took 4 bases from V and 4 from J; bases not matched to a gene: 2. The CDR3 consists of 13 residues. This CDR3 reads CASSTGGVYGYTF. The CDR3 bases are TGTGCCAGTAGTACAGGGGGCGTCTATGGCTACACCTTC.

The chain carries TRBV29-1 and TRBJ2-7, with D unresolved. This CDR3 region has 12 residues. Looked up from germline, CDR1 is SQVTM and CDR2 is ANQGSEA. V was pared by 5 bases and J by 0 bases, with 8 bases between. Written as DNA, the CDR3 is TGCAGCGTTTTAGGAAGCTCCTACGAGCAGTACTTC. It is translated as CSVLGSSYEQYF.

The genes are TRBV19 and TRBJ1-5, with 9 bases that match TRBD1. V shed 3 bases, J shed 6 bases, and the junction held 9 bases outside the gene matches. This CDR3 is 16 amino acids long. Looked up from germline, CDR1 is LNHDA and CDR2 is SQIVND (reference sequence). For the CDR3, the DNA is TGTGCCAGTAGTATGAAGACAGGGGGTAATTTTCAGCCCCAGCATTTT. Protein sequence: CASSMKTGGNFQPQHF.

CDR3 sequence reads: CASSSPGGPETQYF. The CDR3, as DNA: TGTGCCAGCAGCTCACCCGGGGGACCAGAGACCCAGTACTTC. The chain joins TRBV5-4 to TRBJ2-5; TRBD2 might be the D (6 bases). V shed 3 bases and J shed 4 bases, with 13 bases lying between them. The CDR3 covers 14 residues. CDR1 and CDR2 from the germline V gene are SGHNT and YYREEE (reference sequence).

This chain links TRBV28 with TRBJ2-7; TRBD1 aligns across 9 bases. CDR1 and CDR2 from the germline V gene are MDHEN and SYDVKM. The CDR3 extends over 16 amino acids. The V segment lost 4 bases and the J segment 7 bases; nucleotides outside the gene matches: 14. This CDR3 is CASSSPSGTGSKEQYF. CDR3 DNA sequence: TGTGCCAGCAGTTCACCCTCCGGGACAGGGTCGAAGGAGCAGTACTTC.

The chain employs TRBV6-5 and TRBJ1-5; 10 nucleotides match TRBD1. The germline V gene has CDR1 MNHEY and CDR2 SVGAGI. CDR3 length: 14 amino acids. Germline trimming cut 2 bases from V and 5 bases from J; bases unmatched to any gene: 0. CDR3 sequence: CASSYGQGDQPQHF. The CDR3 nucleotides read TGTGCCAGCAGTTACGGACAGGGGGATCAGCCCCAGCATTTT.